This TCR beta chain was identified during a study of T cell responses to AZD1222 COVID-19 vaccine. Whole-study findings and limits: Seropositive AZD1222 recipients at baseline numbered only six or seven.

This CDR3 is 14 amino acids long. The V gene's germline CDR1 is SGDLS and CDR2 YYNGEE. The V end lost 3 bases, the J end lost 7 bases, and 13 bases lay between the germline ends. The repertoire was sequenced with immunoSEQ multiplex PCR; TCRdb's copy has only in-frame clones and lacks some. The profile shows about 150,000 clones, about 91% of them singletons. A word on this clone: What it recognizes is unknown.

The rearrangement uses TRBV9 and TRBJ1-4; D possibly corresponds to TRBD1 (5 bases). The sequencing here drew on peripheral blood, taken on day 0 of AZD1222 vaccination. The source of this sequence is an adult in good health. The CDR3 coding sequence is TGTGCCAGCAGCGCGACAGCGGGGACTGAAAAACTGTTTTTT. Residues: CASSATAGTEKLFF.